This TCR beta chain was found in a study of shared clonotypes between healthy human individuals. An assay was performed, and its level was deep. Sequenced by immunoSEQ multiplex PCR; TCRdb stores in-frame clones only, minus some. The profile shows 1,500,000 or so clones, 98% of them singletons. Germline-derived CDR1 and CDR2 are KGHSH and LQKENI. V was cut by 2 bases and J by 5 bases, with 12 bases left in between. This CDR3 has 15 amino acids. The sample taken for sequencing was naive CD4+ T cells sorted from blood. Subset denoted: CD45RA+ positively selected. The V and J genes are TRBV18 and TRBJ2-2; D is undetermined. The TCR was taken from a man aged 30 to 39 in good health. This CDR3 is CASSPLDSRTGELFF. The CDR3 bases are TGTGCCAGCTCACCATTAGACTCGAGGACCGGGGAGCTGTTTTTT.